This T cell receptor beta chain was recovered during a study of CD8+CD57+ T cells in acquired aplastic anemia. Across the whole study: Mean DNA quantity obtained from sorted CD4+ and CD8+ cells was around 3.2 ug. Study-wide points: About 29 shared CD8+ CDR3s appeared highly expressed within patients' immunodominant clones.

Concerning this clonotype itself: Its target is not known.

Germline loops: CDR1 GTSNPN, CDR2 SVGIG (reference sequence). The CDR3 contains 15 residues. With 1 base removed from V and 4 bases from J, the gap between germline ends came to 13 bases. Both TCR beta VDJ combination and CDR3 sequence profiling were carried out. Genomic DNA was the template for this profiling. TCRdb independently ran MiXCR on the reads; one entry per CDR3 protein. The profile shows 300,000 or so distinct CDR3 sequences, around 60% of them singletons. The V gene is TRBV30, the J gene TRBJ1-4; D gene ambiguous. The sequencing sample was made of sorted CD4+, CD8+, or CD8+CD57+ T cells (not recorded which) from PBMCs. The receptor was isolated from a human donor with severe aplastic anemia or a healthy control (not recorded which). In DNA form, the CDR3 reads TGTGCCTGGAGTGCGGTAAACAGCCTTAATGAAAAACTGTTTTTT. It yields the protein CAWSAVNSLNEKLFF.